This TCR beta chain is drawn from a study of prognosis after radiotherapy for stage I lung cancer. Study-wide context: Medical inoperability was the status assigned to all non-small cell lung cancer patients. Radiotherapy: SBRT, 3 to 5 fractions, biologically effective dose at least 100 Gy. Median age was around 70 years (about 53 to 84) among around 13 men and 6 women.

Two-round multiplex PCR, the amplification method, yielded TCR beta CDR3 from genomic DNA. TRBV and TRBJ genes each had their own specific primers in first-round PCR. TCRdb re-derived calls from the multiplex PCR reads in MiXCR, one entry per CDR3 protein. The sample yields about 20,000 distinct CDR3 sequences, about 44% seen once. Concerning this clonotype: A single base separates this from a much larger clone, so it may be a read error.

CDR1 is MNHNS, CDR2 SASEGT, per germline. The CDR3 has 18 residues. This sample comprised PBMCs, obtained before or after stereotactic body radiation therapy (not recorded which). The chain carries TRBV6-1 and TRBJ2-5, with 8 bases aligning to TRBD2. The clonotype originates from a donor aged 50 or older with non-small cell lung cancer. CDR3 sequence reads: CAGSATYGGAGEGETQYF. DNA of the CDR3: TGTGCCGGCAGCGCTACCTACGGGGGGGCGGGGGAGGGAGAGACCCAGTACTTC.